Shown below are 7 T cell receptor beta chains from a single sample sequenced in a study of T cells in localized non-small cell lung cancer. Assay: immunoSEQ multiplex PCR; the TCRdb copy retains only in-frame clones and omits some. The repertoire holds tens of thousands of clones, 70% to 90% seen once, with about 20% in the top ten. Sequencing was performed on peripheral blood, taken before any cancer treatment. The receptors here all came from a man between 35 and 75 years old with stage I squamous cell lung carcinoma.

The V and J genes are TRBV5-8 and TRBJ2-5; D not certain. Trimming shortened V by 0 bases and J by 5 bases, and 11 bases separated the two germline ends. This CDR3 has 14 amino acids. Germline-derived CDR1 and CDR2 are SGHTS and YDEGEE. The CDR3 DNA follows: TGTGCCAGCAGCTTGGAGGGTTACGGTGAGACCCAGTACTTC. This sequence encodes CASSLEGYGETQYF.

The chain uses TRBV30 and TRBJ1-2; D unclear. From germline, CDR1 is GTSNPN and CDR2 SVGIG (reference sequence). CDR3 length: 12 residues. Trimming left V 0 bases short and J 11 bases short, with 13 bases between. This chain's CDR3 is CAWSVLEEGYTF. The CDR3 DNA follows: TGTGCCTGGAGTGTACTCGAGGAAGGGTACACCTTC.

The chain couples TRBV28 to TRBJ1-3; tentatively, D is TRBD1 (5 bases). In germline, CDR1 is MDHEN, CDR2 SYDVKM. Trimming removed 2 bases at V and 0 bases at J, with 8 bases between. The CDR3 loop spans 15 amino acids. The CDR3 is CASSLRGGSGNTIYF. Written as DNA, the CDR3 is TGTGCCAGCAGTTTAAGGGGCGGCTCTGGAAACACCATATATTTT.

The J gene is TRBJ1-1, the V gene TRBV18; D perhaps matches TRBD1 (5 bases). V shed 5 bases and J shed 1 base, with 11 bases lying between them. The CDR3 has 14 amino acids. Germline values: CDR1 KGHSH, CDR2 LQKENI. DNA for the CDR3: TGTGCCAGCTCAACGGACATTGAGAACACTGAAGCTTTCTTT. Encoded protein: CASSTDIENTEAFF.

CDR3 sequence (DNA): TGTGCCAGCAGGTCAGGGGTCCGGGGCACCGGGGAGCTGTTTTTT. This gives the protein CASRSGVRGTGELFF. The chain recombines TRBV6-1 with TRBJ2-2; tentatively, D is TRBD1 (6 bases). This CDR3 contains 15 residues. V dropped 6 bases and J dropped 4 bases, with 15 bases sitting between them. The V gene's germline CDR1 is MNHNS and CDR2 SASEGT.

The chain carries TRBV6-1 and TRBJ2-5; 7 bases align to TRBD1. The last part of the DNA fits TRBJ2-7 better; the J call may be wrong. Germline assignment: CDR1 MNHNS and CDR2 SASEGT. The CDR3 has 14 residues. CDR3 protein: CASSARGQSYEQYF. DNA of the CDR3: TGTGCCAGCAGTGCTCGGGGACAGTCCTACGAGCAGTACTTC.

The V and J genes are TRBV6-1 and TRBJ2-3, with D possibly matching TRBD2 (6 bases). The CDR3 totals 14 residues. Trimming left V 0 bases short and J 4 bases short, with 8 bases between. Germline V lookup: CDR1 MNHNS, CDR2 SASEGT. The CDR3 nucleotides read TGTGCCAGCAGTGAAGCGGGAGGCTCAGATACGCAGTATTTT. As protein: CASSEAGGSDTQYF.